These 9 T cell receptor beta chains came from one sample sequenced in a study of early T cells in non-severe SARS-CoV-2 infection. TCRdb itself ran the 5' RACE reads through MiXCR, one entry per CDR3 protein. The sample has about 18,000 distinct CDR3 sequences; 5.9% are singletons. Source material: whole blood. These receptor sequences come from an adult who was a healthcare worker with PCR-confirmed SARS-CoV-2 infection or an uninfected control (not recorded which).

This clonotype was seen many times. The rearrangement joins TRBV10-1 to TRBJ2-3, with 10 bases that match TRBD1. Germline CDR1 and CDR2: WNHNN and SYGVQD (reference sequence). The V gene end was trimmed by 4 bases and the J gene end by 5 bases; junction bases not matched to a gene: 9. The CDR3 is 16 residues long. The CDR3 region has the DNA TGCGCCAGCAGTGGTCTATACGGACAGGGGGGAGATACGCAGTATTTT. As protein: CASSGLYGQGGDTQYF.

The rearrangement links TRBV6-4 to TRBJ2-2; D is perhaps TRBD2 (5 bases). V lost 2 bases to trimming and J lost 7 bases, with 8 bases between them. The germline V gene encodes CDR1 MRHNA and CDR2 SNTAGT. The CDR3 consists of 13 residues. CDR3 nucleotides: TGTGCCAGCAGTGACAGGGAGAACGGGGAGCTGTTTTTT. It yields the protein CASSDRENGELFF.

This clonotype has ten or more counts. This CDR3 is CASWPGNTEAFF. Written as DNA, the CDR3 is TGTGCCAGCTGGCCAGGGAATACTGAAGCTTTCTTT. The chain carries TRBV28 and TRBJ1-1; a weak D match, TRBD1 (5 bases). V was trimmed by 8 bases and J by 5 bases, leaving 12 bases between them. Per germline, CDR1 MDHEN and CDR2 SYDVKM. The CDR3 totals 12 residues.

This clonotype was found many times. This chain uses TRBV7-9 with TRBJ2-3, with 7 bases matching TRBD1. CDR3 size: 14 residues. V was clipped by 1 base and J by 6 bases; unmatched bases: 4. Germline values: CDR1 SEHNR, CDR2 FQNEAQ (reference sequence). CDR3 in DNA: TGTGCCAGCAGCTTAGGCCAGGGGGTGGATACGCAGTATTTT. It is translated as CASSLGQGVDTQYF.

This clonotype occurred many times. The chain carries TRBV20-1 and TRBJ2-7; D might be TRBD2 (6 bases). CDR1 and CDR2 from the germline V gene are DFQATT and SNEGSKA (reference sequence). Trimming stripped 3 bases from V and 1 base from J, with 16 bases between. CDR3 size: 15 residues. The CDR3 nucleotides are TGCAGTGCTAGGGGGGGACCAACGACTTCCTACGAGCAGTACTTC. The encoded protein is CSARGGPTTSYEQYF.

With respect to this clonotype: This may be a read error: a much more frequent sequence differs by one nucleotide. The CDR3 DNA sequence: TGTGCCAGCAAGTCAAACACCTACGAGCATTACTTC. It encodes CASKSNTYEHYF. J is TRBJ2-7 and V is TRBV2; D gene uncertain. CDR3 length: 12 residues. In germline, CDR1 is SNHLY, CDR2 FYNNEI.

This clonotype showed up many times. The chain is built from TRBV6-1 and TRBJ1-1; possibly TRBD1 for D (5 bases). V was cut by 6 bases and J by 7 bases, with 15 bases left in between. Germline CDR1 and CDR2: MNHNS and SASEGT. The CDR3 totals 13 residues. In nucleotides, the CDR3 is TGTGCCAGCAGCTCCCTCCGGGGCTTTGAAGCTTTCTTT. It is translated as CASSSLRGFEAFF.

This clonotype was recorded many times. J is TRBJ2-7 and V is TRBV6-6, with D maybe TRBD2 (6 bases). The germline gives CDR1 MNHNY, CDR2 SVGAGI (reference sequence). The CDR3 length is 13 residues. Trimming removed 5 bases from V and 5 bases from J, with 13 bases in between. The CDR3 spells CASSPTTSNEQYF. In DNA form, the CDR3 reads TGTGCCAGCAGTCCAACGACTAGTAACGAGCAGTACTTC.

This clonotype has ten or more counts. The CDR3 reads CASSLLTTSGAPDTQYF. In DNA form, the CDR3 reads TGCGCCAGCAGCCTCTTGACGACTAGCGGAGCCCCAGATACGCAGTATTTT. The chain links TRBV4-1 to TRBJ2-3; 9 bases fit TRBD2. Germline V CDR1 and CDR2: MGHRA, YSYEKL. J was trimmed by 4 bases and V by 4 bases; bases with no gene match: 12. The CDR3 has 17 residues.